The 25 T cell receptor beta chains below come from one sample, sequenced in a study of T cell changes during pregnancy in multiple sclerosis. Produced via immunoSEQ multiplex PCR; TCRdb's table is partial and in-frame only. Of over 70,000 clones in the sample, approximately 94% were seen once. Sequencing was performed on peripheral blood, taken in the third trimester of pregnancy. The receptors derive from a female donor with multiple sclerosis, enrolled in a pregnancy study.

The chain recombines TRBV10-2 with TRBJ2-3, with 7 bases that match TRBD2. This CDR3 has 14 amino acids. The germline gives CDR1 WSHSY, CDR2 SAAADI. The junction had 7 bases not matched to a gene; V was cut back by 4 bases and J by 6 bases. The CDR3 nucleotides read TGCGCCAGCAGTGTTGTGGGAGGGGACGATACGCAGTATTTT. It yields the protein CASSVVGGDDTQYF.

This chain links TRBV7-9 with TRBJ2-1; the match to TRBD2 covers 11 bases. Germline CDR1 SEHNR, CDR2 FQNEAQ (reference sequence). There are 15 residues in the CDR3. V trimming: 6 bases; J trimming: 6 bases; junction bases outside the gene matches: 7. CDR3 bases: TGTGCCAGCAGGACGGGACTAGCGGAAATCAATGAGCAGTTCTTC. Its protein product is CASRTGLAEINEQFF.

The rearrangement joins TRBV27 to TRBJ1-1; D might be TRBD1 (5 bases). CDR1 MNHEY and CDR2 SMNVEV come from the germline V gene (reference sequence). With 4 bases removed from V and 1 base from J, the gap between germline ends came to 19 bases. The CDR3 extends over 17 amino acids. CDR3 protein: CASSSLSGIGANTEAFF. CDR3 bases: TGTGCCAGCAGTTCACTGTCAGGGATAGGGGCGAACACTGAAGCTTTCTTT.

V is TRBV28 and J is TRBJ1-1; D possibly corresponds to TRBD1 (5 bases). This CDR3 has 15 amino acids. Per the germline V gene, CDR1 is MDHEN and CDR2 is SYDVKM. V was pared by 3 bases and J by 8 bases, with 19 bases between. The CDR3 loop is CASSLGPWGGVEAFF. As DNA, the CDR3 is TGTGCCAGCAGTTTGGGGCCGTGGGGTGGGGTAGAAGCTTTCTTT.

The chain carries TRBV5-4 and TRBJ2-1; D might be TRBD1 (6 bases). Trimming removed 0 bases at V and 6 bases at J, with 16 bases between. CDR1 SGHNT and CDR2 YYREEE come from the germline V gene (reference sequence). The CDR3 length is 16 residues. CDR3: CASSLGLQGRGNEQFF. The CDR3 DNA sequence: TGTGCCAGCAGCTTGGGGCTGCAGGGGAGAGGCAATGAGCAGTTCTTC. Full variable domain (remainder filled in from reference TRBV5-4 and TRBJ2-1): ETGVTQSPTHLIKTRGQQVTLRCSSQSGHNTVSWYQQALGQGPQFIFQYYREEENGRGNFPPRFSGLQFPNYSSELNVNALELDDSALYLCASSLGLQGRGNEQFFGPGTRLTVL.

This clone has a handful of counts. The genes are TRBV4-2 and TRBJ1-3, with D maybe TRBD1 (5 bases). Germline V CDR1 and CDR2: LGHNA, YNFKEQ. The CDR3 is made up of 16 amino acids. Trimming left V 1 base short and J 1 base short, with 11 bases between. The chain's CDR3 is CASSQVSQGSGNTIYF. The DNA of the CDR3 is TGTGCCAGCAGCCAAGTCTCTCAGGGATCTGGAAACACCATATATTTT.

The chain links TRBV29-1 to TRBJ2-5, with 10 bases that match TRBD2. Germline V gene lookup returns CDR1 SQVTM and CDR2 ANQGSEA. This CDR3 contains 15 residues. The trim removed 6 bases at V and 5 bases at J, leaving 12 bases unmatched. The CDR3 loop is CSVAGTSDSRETQYF. For the CDR3, the DNA is TGCAGCGTGGCTGGGACTAGCGATTCGAGGGAGACCCAGTACTTC.

In this sample, this clone turned up a few times. The gene calls are TRBV30 and TRBJ1-1; D gene ambiguous. Looked up from germline, CDR1 is GTSNPN and CDR2 is SVGIG (reference sequence). The CDR3 is 13 amino acids. Trimming took 2 bases from V and 6 from J, leaving 13 bases between them. CDR3 residues: CAWSSSDWAEAFF. CDR3 DNA sequence: TGTGCCTGGAGTTCTTCAGACTGGGCTGAAGCTTTCTTT.

The chain joins TRBV29-1 to TRBJ1-2; no definite D call. Germline loops: CDR1 SQVTM, CDR2 ANQGSEA. There are 13 residues in the CDR3. V dropped 7 bases and J dropped 7 bases, with 19 bases sitting between them. DNA for the CDR3: TGCAGCGCCCCCCACAGCTTCTCAGGTGGCTACACCTTC. It specifies CSAPHSFSGGYTF.

V gene TRBV2 combines with J gene TRBJ2-2; 10 nucleotides agree with TRBD2. In germline, CDR1 is SNHLY, CDR2 FYNNEI. Trimming cost V 3 bases and J 1 base; bases outside gene matches: 5. CDR3 size: 17 residues. The CDR3 loop reads CASSDPGLAENTGELFF. The DNA of the CDR3 is TGTGCCAGCAGTGATCCCGGACTAGCGGAGAACACCGGGGAGCTGTTTTTT.

This clone has just one count. The chain carries TRBV29-1 and TRBJ1-2; D gene unclear. Trimming stripped 6 bases from V and 4 bases from J, with 15 bases between. Germline CDR1 SQVTM, CDR2 ANQGSEA. This CDR3 comprises 13 residues. CDR3 residues: CSVTSGSGYGYTF. The DNA for the CDR3 is TGCAGCGTCACCTCAGGATCAGGCTATGGCTACACCTTC.

The CDR3 here is CASSLFVAGGNEQFF. CDR3 sequence (DNA): TGTGCCAGCAGTTTATTCGTAGCGGGAGGAAATGAGCAGTTCTTC. V and J are TRBV28 and TRBJ2-1; 10 bases agree with TRBD2. Germline V lookup: CDR1 MDHEN, CDR2 SYDVKM. The CDR3 totals 15 residues. Trimming took 1 base from V and 7 from J; bases not matched to a gene: 4. Looking up the rest from reference TRBV28 and TRBJ2-1 gives the full variable domain: DVKVTQSSRYLVKRTGEKVFLECVQDMDHENMFWYRQDPGLGLRLIYFSYDVKMKEKGDIPEGYSVSREKKERFSLILESASTNQTSMYLCASSLFVAGGNEQFFGPGTRLTVL.

The chain uses TRBV7-2 and TRBJ2-7; maybe TRBD2 (5 bases). Germline values: CDR1 SGHTA, CDR2 FQGNSA. The CDR3 spans 16 residues. V shed 5 bases and J shed 0 bases, with 17 bases lying between them. The CDR3 loop is CASSPMRASSSYEQYF. The CDR3 DNA follows: TGTGCCAGCAGCCCTATGAGGGCATCGAGCTCCTACGAGCAGTACTTC.

The rearrangement uses TRBV10-2 and TRBJ1-2; tentative D call: TRBD1 (5 bases). The CDR3 has 16 residues. The germline V and J ends were trimmed by 0 bases and 7 bases, with 18 bases remaining between them. CDR1 is WSHSY, CDR2 SAAADI, per germline. The DNA of the CDR3 is TGCGCCAGCAGTGAGTCGACTCGAGGGGCGCGGGGTGGCTACACCTTC. Protein: CASSESTRGARGGYTF.

The rearrangement joins TRBV5-4 to TRBJ2-3; D call uncertain. The CDR3 sequence is 14 residues long. From germline, CDR1 is SGHNT and CDR2 YYREEE (reference sequence). Trimming removed 1 base at V and 6 bases at J, with 12 bases between. CDR3 DNA: TGTGCCAGCAGCTTGTATTCATTGCGGGATACGCAGTATTTT. Protein: CASSLYSLRDTQYF.

The chain joins TRBV7-8 to TRBJ2-3, with D possibly being TRBD1 (5 bases). Germline V CDR1 and CDR2: SGHVS, FQNEAQ. V lost 5 bases and J 5 bases, leaving 17 bases between the germline ends. The CDR3 has 15 amino acids. The CDR3: CASSLESGYGDTQYF. The CDR3, as DNA: TGTGCCAGCAGCCTAGAATCAGGGTATGGAGATACGCAGTATTTT.

The CDR3 reads CASRRQGGETQYF. The CDR3 bases are TGTGCCAGTAGGAGACAGGGAGGAGAGACCCAGTACTTC. The chain is built from TRBV19 and TRBJ2-5; TRBD1 is a possible D gene (7 bases). Trimming stripped 6 bases from V and 4 bases from J, with 12 bases between. The CDR3 totals 13 residues. Germline V gene sequence: CDR1 LNHDA, CDR2 SQIVND (reference sequence).

This rearrangement joins TRBV27 to TRBJ2-7; 7 bases fit TRBD1. This CDR3 has 13 residues. J gave up 3 bases and V 3 bases, and 2 bases lay outside the gene matches. CDR1 is MNHEY and CDR2 is SMNVEV in the germline V gene (reference sequence). CDR3 protein: CASSLTGNYEQYF. The CDR3 nucleotides read TGTGCCAGCAGTTTGACAGGGAACTACGAGCAGTACTTC.

The V gene is TRBV28, the J gene TRBJ1-2, with D perhaps matching TRBD1 (6 bases). V lost 6 bases to trimming and J lost 5 bases, with 13 bases between them. CDR1 MDHEN and CDR2 SYDVKM come from the germline V gene. The CDR3 runs 13 residues. CDR3 in DNA: TGTGCCAGCAGCTTACAGGGCCCATATGGCTACACCTTC. This gives the protein CASSLQGPYGYTF.

The chain joins TRBV7-9 to TRBJ2-7; D possibly corresponds to TRBD1 (6 bases). The germline V and J ends were trimmed by 5 bases and 4 bases, with 9 bases remaining between them. Germline V gene sequence: CDR1 SEHNR, CDR2 FQNEAQ (reference sequence). The CDR3 runs 12 residues. This CDR3 reads CASSNRVYEQYF. CDR3 nucleotides: TGTGCCAGCAGCAACAGGGTATACGAGCAGTACTTC. Full variable domain (outside the CDR3, taken from reference TRBV7-9 and TRBJ2-7): DTGVSQNPRHKITKRGQNVTFRCDPISEHNRLYWYRQTLGQGPEFLTYFQNEAQLEKSRLLSDRFSAERPKGSFSTLEIQRTEQGDSAMYLCASSNRVYEQYFGPGTRLTVT.

The rearrangement uses TRBV19 and TRBJ2-1; TRBD2 is a possible D gene (5 bases). The germline V and J ends were trimmed by 2 bases and 0 bases, with 8 bases remaining between them. CDR3 size: 15 residues. The germline V gene encodes CDR1 LNHDA and CDR2 SQIVND (reference sequence). CDR3 in amino acids: CASSINGDSYNEQFF. In nucleotides, the CDR3 is TGTGCCAGTAGTATAAACGGGGACTCCTACAATGAGCAGTTCTTC.

This clone has only one observation. The rearrangement links TRBV7-2 to TRBJ2-5, with D possibly TRBD2 on 6 matching bases. CDR3 size: 15 residues. The germline CDR1 and CDR2 sequences are SGHTA and FQGNSA. V lost 1 base, J lost 5 bases, and 14 bases lay in between. The CDR3 spells CASSLDWDFGETQYF. CDR3 DNA: TGTGCCAGCAGCTTAGACTGGGACTTCGGGGAGACCCAGTACTTC. Variable domain in full (rest from reference TRBV7-2 and TRBJ2-5): GAGVSQSPSNKVTEKGKDVELRCDPISGHTALYWYRQSLGQGLEFLIYFQGNSAPDKSGLPSDRFSAERTGGSVSTLTIQRTQQEDSAVYLCASSLDWDFGETQYFGPGTRLLVL.

V and J are TRBV7-9 and TRBJ1-2, with unresolved D. V was trimmed by 4 bases and J by 8 bases, leaving 14 bases between them. This CDR3 is built from 13 residues. Looked up from germline, CDR1 is SEHNR and CDR2 is FQNEAQ (reference sequence). CDR3 DNA sequence: TGTGCCAGCAGCTCGAGTGGCGGGAGAGGCTACACCTTC. Translating it yields CASSSSGGRGYTF.

The J gene is TRBJ1-2, the V gene TRBV5-1; tentatively, D is TRBD1 (5 bases). The CDR3 runs to 14 residues. Germline loops: CDR1 SGHRS, CDR2 YFSETQ. V lost 0 bases to trimming and J lost 5 bases, with 11 bases between them. The CDR3 nucleotides are TGCGCCAGCAGCTTGGACGGGGGAGGATATGGCTACACCTTC. This encodes CASSLDGGGYGYTF.

This clone came up once. This chain uses TRBV29-1 with TRBJ2-7, with TRBD2 as a possible D gene (5 bases). This CDR3 has 10 residues. The V end lost 1 base, the J end lost 9 bases, and 7 bases lay between the germline ends. Germline-derived CDR1 and CDR2 are SQVTM and ANQGSEA. The CDR3 reads CSVEGEGQYF. CDR3 sequence (DNA): TGCAGCGTTGAAGGCGAGGGGCAGTACTTC.